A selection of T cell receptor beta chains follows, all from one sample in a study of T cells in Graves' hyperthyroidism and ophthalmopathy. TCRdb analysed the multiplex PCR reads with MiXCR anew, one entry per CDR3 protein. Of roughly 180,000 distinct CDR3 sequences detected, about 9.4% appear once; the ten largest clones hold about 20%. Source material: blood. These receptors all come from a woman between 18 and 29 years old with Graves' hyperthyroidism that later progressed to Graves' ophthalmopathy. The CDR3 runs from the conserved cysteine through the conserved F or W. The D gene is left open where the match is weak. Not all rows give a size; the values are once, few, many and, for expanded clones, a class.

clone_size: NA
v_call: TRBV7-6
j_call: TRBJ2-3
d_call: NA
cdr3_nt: TGTGCCAGCAGCCCCCACGGGACATTCTTGTTACGAGATACGCAGTATTTT
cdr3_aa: CASSPHGTFLLRDTQYF

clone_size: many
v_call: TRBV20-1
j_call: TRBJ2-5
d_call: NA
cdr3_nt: TGCAGTGCTGCCCCGGAGGGGACCCAGTACTTC
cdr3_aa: CSAAPEGTQYF

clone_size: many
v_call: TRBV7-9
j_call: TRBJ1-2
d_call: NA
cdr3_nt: TGTGCCAGCAGCTTGTACTTCCCCCTAGGCTACACCTTC
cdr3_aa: CASSLYFPLGYTF

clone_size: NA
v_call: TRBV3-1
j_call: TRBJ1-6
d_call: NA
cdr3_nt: TGTGCCAGCAGCCAAGTCGTGGGGGGAAATTCACCCCTCCACTTT
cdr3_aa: CASSQVVGGNSPLHF

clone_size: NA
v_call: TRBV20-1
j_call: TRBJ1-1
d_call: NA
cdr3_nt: TGCAGTGCTAGAGAACCGGCAGGGGAAAACACTGAAGCTTTCTTT
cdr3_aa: CSAREPAGENTEAFF

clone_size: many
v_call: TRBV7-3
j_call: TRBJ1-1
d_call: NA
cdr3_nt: TGTGCCAGCAGCCCCGGGGGGGTCGCGAACACTGAAGCTTTCTTT
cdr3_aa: CASSPGGVANTEAFF

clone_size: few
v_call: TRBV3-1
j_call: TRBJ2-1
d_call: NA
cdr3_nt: TGTGCCAGCAGCCATCTGGACAATGAGCCGTTCTTC
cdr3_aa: CASSHLDNEPFF

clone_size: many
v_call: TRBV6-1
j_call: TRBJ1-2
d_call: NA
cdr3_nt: TGTGCCAGCAGTAACCCTACAGGGATTAATGGCTACACCTTC
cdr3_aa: CASSNPTGINGYTF

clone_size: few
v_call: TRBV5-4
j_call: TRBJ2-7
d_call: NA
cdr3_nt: TGTGCCAGCAGCTTATATGATGAGCAGTACTTC
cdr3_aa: CASSLYDEQYF

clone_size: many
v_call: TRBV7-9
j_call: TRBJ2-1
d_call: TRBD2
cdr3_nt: TGTGCCAGCAGCCCCACTAGCGGCCCCTCCTACAATGAGCAGTTCTTC
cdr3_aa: CASSPTSGPSYNEQFF

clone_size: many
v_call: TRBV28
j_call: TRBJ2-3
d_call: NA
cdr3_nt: TGTGCCAGCAGCCCCTCCGGATGGGGGCGATACACAGATACGCAGTATTTT
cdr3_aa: CASSPSGWGRYTDTQYF